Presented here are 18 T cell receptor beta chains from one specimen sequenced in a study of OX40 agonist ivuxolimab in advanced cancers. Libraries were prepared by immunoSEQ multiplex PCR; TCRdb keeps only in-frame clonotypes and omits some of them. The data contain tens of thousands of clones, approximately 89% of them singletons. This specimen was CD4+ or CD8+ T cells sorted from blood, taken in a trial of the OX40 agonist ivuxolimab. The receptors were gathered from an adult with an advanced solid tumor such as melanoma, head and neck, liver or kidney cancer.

CDR3 DNA sequence: TGTGCCAGCAGCTACAGGGGGGACTTTGGCTACACCTTC. Translation gives CASSYRGDFGYTF. The V call is TRBV5-6, the J call TRBJ1-2; 8 bases are shared with TRBD1. J lost 7 bases, V lost 3 bases, and 5 bases had no gene match. The CDR3 length is 13 residues. CDR1 SGHDT and CDR2 YYEEEE come from the germline V gene.

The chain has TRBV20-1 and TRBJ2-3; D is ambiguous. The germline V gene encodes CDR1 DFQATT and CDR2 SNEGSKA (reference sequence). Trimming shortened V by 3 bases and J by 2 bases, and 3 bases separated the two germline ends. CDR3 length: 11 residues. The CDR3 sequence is CSASHTDTQYF. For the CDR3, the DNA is TGCAGTGCTAGCCACACAGATACGCAGTATTTT.

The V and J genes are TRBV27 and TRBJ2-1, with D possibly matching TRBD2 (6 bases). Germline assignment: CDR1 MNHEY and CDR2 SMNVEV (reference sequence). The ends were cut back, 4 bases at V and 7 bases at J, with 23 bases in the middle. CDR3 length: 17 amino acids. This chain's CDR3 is CASSSPLSSGVSNEQFF. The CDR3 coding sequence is TGTGCCAGCAGTTCCCCCCTAAGTTCGGGAGTTTCAAATGAGCAGTTCTTC.

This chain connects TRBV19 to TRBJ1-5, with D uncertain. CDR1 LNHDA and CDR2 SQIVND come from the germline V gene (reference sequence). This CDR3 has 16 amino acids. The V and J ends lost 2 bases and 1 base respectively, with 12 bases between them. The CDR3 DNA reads TGTGCCAGTAGTATACCCCCTGTGGGGAGCAATCAGCCCCAGCATTTT. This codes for CASSIPPVGSNQPQHF.

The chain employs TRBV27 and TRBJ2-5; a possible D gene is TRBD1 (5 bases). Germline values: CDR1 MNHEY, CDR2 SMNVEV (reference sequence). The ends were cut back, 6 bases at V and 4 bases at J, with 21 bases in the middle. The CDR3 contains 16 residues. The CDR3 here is CASSPMSGIRGETQYF. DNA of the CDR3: TGTGCCAGCAGCCCGATGAGTGGGATTAGGGGAGAGACCCAGTACTTC.

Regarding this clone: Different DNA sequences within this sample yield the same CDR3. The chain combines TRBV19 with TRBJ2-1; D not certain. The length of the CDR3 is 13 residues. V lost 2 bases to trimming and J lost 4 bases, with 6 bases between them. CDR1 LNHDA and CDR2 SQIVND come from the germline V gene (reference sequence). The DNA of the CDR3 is TGTGCCAGTAGTATAACGGGTTACAATGAGCAGTTCTTC. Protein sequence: CASSITGYNEQFF.

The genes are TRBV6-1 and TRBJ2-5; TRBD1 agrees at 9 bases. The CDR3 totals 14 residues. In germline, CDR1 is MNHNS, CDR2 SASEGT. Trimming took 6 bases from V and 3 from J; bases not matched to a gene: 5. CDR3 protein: CASRPRDREETQYF. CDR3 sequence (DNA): TGTGCCAGCAGACCGCGGGACAGGGAAGAGACCCAGTACTTC.

The CDR3 region is CASSLDRNSNQPQHF. The CDR3 DNA follows: TGTGCCAGCAGTTTAGACCGGAATAGCAATCAGCCCCAGCATTTT. This chain joins TRBV28 and TRBJ1-5, with D unclear. Germline-derived CDR1 and CDR2 are MDHEN and SYDVKM. V was trimmed by 2 bases and J by 0 bases, leaving 8 bases between them. The CDR3 loop spans 15 amino acids.

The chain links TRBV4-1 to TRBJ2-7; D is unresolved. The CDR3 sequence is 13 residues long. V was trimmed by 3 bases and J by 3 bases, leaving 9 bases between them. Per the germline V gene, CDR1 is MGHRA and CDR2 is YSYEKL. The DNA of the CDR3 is TGCGCCAGCAGCCACACGGACGGCTACGAGCAGTACTTC. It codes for CASSHTDGYEQYF.

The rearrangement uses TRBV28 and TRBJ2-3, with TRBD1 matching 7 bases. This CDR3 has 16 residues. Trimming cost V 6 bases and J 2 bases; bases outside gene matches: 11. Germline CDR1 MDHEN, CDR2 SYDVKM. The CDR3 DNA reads TGTGCCAGCAGGCACACAGGGGATATTACCACAGATACGCAGTATTTT. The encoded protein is CASRHTGDITTDTQYF.

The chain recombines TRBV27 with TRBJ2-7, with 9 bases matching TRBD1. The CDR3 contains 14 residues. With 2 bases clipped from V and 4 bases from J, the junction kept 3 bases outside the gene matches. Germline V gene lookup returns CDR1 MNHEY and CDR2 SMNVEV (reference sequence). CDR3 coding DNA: TGTGCCAGCAGTTTACCGGACAGGGGATACGAGCAGTACGTC. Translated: CASSLPDRGYEQYV.

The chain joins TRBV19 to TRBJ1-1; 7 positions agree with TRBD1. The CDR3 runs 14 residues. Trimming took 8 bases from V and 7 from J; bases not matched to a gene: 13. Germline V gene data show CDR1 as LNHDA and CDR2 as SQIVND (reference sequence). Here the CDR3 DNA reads TGTGCCAGTGGGCCCCCCGGGACAGTAAATGAAGCTTTCTTT. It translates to CASGPPGTVNEAFF.

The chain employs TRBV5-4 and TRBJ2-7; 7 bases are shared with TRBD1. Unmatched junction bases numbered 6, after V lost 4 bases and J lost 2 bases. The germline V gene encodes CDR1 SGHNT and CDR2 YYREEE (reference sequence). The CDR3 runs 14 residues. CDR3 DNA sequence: TGTGCCAGCAGCCCATCAACAGGGGCCTACGAGCAGTACTTC. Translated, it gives CASSPSTGAYEQYF.

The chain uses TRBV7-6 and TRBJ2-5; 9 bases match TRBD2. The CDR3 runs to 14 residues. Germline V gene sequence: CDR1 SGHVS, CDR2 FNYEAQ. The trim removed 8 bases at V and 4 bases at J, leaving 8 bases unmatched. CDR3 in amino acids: CASAPYSGGETQYF. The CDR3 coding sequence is TGTGCCAGCGCACCTTATAGCGGGGGAGAGACCCAGTACTTC. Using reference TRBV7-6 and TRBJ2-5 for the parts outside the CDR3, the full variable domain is GAGVSQSPRYKVTKRGQDVALRCDPISGHVSLYWYRQALGQGPEFLTYFNYEAQQDKSGLPNDRFSAERPEGSISTLTIQRTEQRDSAMYRCASAPYSGGETQYFGPGTRLLVL.

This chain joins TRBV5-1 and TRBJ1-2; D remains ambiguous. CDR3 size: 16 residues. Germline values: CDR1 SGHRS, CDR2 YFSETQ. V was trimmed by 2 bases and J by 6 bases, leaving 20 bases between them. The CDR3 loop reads CASSFGSSFHGDGYTF. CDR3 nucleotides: TGCGCCAGCAGCTTCGGCAGCTCATTCCACGGGGATGGCTACACCTTC.

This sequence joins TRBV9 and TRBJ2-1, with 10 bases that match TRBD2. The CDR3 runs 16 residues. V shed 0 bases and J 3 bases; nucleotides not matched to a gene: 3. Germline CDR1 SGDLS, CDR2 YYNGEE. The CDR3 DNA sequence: TGTGCCAGCAGCGTAGGGACTAGCGGAGACTACAATGAGCAGTTCTTC. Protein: CASSVGTSGDYNEQFF.

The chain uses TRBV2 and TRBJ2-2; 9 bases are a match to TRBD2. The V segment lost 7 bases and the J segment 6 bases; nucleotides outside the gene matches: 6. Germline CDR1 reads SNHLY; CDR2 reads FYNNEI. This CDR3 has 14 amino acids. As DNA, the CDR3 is TGTGCCAGCACCCCGTTAGCGGGAGCCGGGGAGCTGTTTTTT. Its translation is CASTPLAGAGELFF. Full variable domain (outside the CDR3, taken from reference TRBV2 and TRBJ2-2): EPEVTQTPSHQVTQMGQEVILRCVPISNHLYFYWYRQILGQKVEFLVSFYNNEISEKSEIFDDQFSVERPDGSNFTLKIRSTKLEDSAMYFCASTPLAGAGELFFGEGSRLTVL.

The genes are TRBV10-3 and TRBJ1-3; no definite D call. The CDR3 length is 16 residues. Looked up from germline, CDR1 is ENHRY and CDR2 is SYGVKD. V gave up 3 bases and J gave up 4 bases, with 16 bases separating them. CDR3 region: CAISEAGVRSGNTIYF. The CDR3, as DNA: TGTGCCATCAGTGAAGCCGGGGTTAGATCAGGAAACACCATATATTTT.